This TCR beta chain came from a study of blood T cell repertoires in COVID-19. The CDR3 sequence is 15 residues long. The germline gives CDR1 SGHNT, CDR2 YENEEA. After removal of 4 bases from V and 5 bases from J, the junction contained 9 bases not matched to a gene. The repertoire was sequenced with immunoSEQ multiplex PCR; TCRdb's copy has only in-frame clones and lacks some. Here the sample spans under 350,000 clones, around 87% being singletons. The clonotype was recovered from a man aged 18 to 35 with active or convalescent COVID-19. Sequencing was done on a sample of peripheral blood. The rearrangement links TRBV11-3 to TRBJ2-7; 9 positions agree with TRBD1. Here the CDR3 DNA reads TGTGCCAGCAGCTCGACGGGACAGGGCACCGACGAGCAGTACTTC. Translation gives CASSSTGQGTDEQYF.